This T cell receptor (beta chain) was captured by sequencing in a study of PD-1 blockade in classical Hodgkin lymphoma (dated by TCRdb to about 2020). Regarding the complete study: Nivolumab dosing was 3 mg/kg intravenously every 2 weeks, continuing until either disease progression or unacceptable toxicity. To define a peripheral blood immune signature of response to PD-1 blockade in classical Hodgkin lymphoma, the study combined TCR beta sequencing with CyTOF.

Comments on this clone: The antigen it binds to is not known. No qualities accompany the bases; no much larger clone lies one base away.

What the time point label conveys for this sample: cycle 2 day 1 (C2D1) of nivolumab. Every trial patient had relapsed following autologous stem cell transplantation, and prior brentuximab vedotin exposure was what differed among cohorts A, B and C. The trial cohort included 50 to 70 patients with relapsed/refractory classical Hodgkin lymphoma, and each patient had a best overall response of complete response, partial response or progressive disease. In the multi-cohort phase II CheckMate 205 trial, trial patients received single-agent nivolumab. An independent review committee assessed best overall response by applying the 2007 International Working Group response criteria. Trial PBMCs were collected just before the start of nivolumab (C1D1) and during therapy at cycle 2 day 1 and cycle 4 day 1. After peripheral blood was drawn into 8 mL Vacutainer Cell Preparation Tubes, PBMCs were isolated by centrifugation and then cryopreserved.

Paper-wide results and their limitations: CD4+ but not CD8+ TCR diversity rose significantly by C4D1 (p=0.0027 vs p=0.16), most apparent in complete responders (p=0.02). Patients starting nivolumab less than 1 year after ASCT had lower diversity and were excluded from later analyses to avoid confounding by immune reconstitution. Baseline diversity similar to that of newly diagnosed patients was observed in trial patients achieving complete response, whereas significantly lower diversity was observed in partial responders and progressors. Baseline TCR diversity was reported to be lower in newly diagnosed patients than in healthy donors, and even lower in relapsed/refractory patients. The study covered only a single clinical trial cohort, and the causes of the repertoire differences, possibly disease activity or prior therapy, were still not defined.

The CDR3 runs 14 residues from the cysteine to the phenylalanine. The retained sequence is limited to the CDR3, 42 bases, with the frame set at the first base. V is cut by 2 bases and J by 1 base, and the space between the germline ends is 9 bases. Genomic DNA was extracted with the Qiagen DNeasy kit from unsorted PBMCs and from negatively selected CD4+ and CD8+ fractions. TCR beta CDR3 regions were amplified by immunoSEQ multiplex PCR using primers annealing to V and J segments. A synthetic immune receptor repertoire was used to minimize amplification bias, and any residual bias was removed computationally once sequencing was done. On the authors' methods: Custom Python scripts were used to quantify repertoire diversity as the Shannon entropy index. Unsorted, CD4+ and CD8+ repertoires were examined separately, except in combined analyses, for which CD4+ and CD8+ sequences were merged in silico. A clone was considered expanded if an increase in frequency of at least 2-fold after treatment relative to C1D1 was found, and a pseudocount of 0.5 was applied to clones undetected at baseline. Singleton clones were defined as clones with 0 or 1 copy at C1D1, and non-singleton clones were defined as clones with 2 or more copies. Clones expanded in unsorted samples were labelled as CD4+, CD8+ or unknown by matching protein sequences in sorted samples from the same patient. Wilcoxon tests on paired samples were used to test diversity changes from C1D1 to C4D1. TCRdb mirrors the immuneACCESS table, restricted to in-frame sequences. Some clones are absent from its copies; in checked studies, under half trace to an unresolved V gene, and the reason for the others is unknown. V, J and clone size are those of that table, while D and trimming were read from the DNA. This sample is represented by 46,000 or so clones; 80% of them were singletons. Roughly 22% of the sample is in the top ten clones.

The sample consisted of peripheral blood mononuclear cells (PBMCs), taken before the second cycle of nivolumab. The TCR originated in a human donor with classical Hodgkin lymphoma. The chain is made from TRBV5-7 and TRBJ1-1; the D gene is unclear. TRBV5-7 is identified as an open reading frame with a role that is uncertain. The base sequence is TGTGCCAGCAGCTTTGGGCAAACGAACACTGAAGCTTTCTTT. Its translation reads: CASSFGQTNTEAFF.